The 19 T cell receptor beta chains reported below all come from one sample, sequenced in a study of CD8 T cells in Susac syndrome. When the RNA was reverse transcribed, random hexamers were used with an input of roughly 0.45 to 1 ug. One entry per CDR3 protein, called by TCRdb with MiXCR from the immunoSEQ multiplex PCR reads. This sample has 140,000 or so distinct CDR3 sequences; 90% to 97% occur once, and the top ten carry roughly 0.08%. Sequenced material: CD4+ T cells from PBMCs. The receptors shown here come from a human donor with Susac syndrome.

The chain combines TRBV27 with TRBJ2-5; 8 bases fit TRBD2. CDR1 MNHEY and CDR2 SMNVEV come from the germline V gene (reference sequence). CDR3 length equals 13 residues. With V trimmed by 8 bases and J by 7 bases, 9 bases remained unmatched. CDR3 sequence (DNA): TGTGCCAGCCGAGCGGGAGAAGTGGGGACCCAGTACTTC. Protein sequence: CASRAGEVGTQYF.

This rearrangement joins TRBV15 to TRBJ1-2; no firm D call. Deletions cut 1 base from V and 5 bases from J, with 11 bases between. The CDR3 length is 14 residues. From germline, CDR1 is LNHNV and CDR2 YYDKDF (reference sequence). The CDR3 protein is CATSRGVELYGYTF. The CDR3 DNA follows: TGTGCCACCAGCAGAGGCGTGGAATTGTATGGCTACACCTTC. Complete variable domain (other parts from reference TRBV15 and TRBJ1-2): DAMVIQNPRYQVTQFGKPVTLSCSQTLNHNVMYWYQQKSSQAPKLLFHYYDKDFNNEADTPDNFQSRRPNTSFCFLDIRSPGLGDTAMYLCATSRGVELYGYTFGSGTRLTVV.

This chain uses TRBV15 with TRBJ2-7; unclear D gene. The CDR3 is made up of 13 amino acids. Germline V gene lookup returns CDR1 LNHNV and CDR2 YYDKDF (reference sequence). The V gene lost 8 bases and the J gene lost 0 bases, with 11 bases spanning the gap. CDR3 region: CATGDTNSYEQYF. CDR3 DNA sequence: TGTGCCACCGGAGATACGAACTCCTACGAGCAGTACTTC. Full variable domain (rest looked up from reference TRBV15 and TRBJ2-7): DAMVIQNPRYQVTQFGKPVTLSCSQTLNHNVMYWYQQKSSQAPKLLFHYYDKDFNNEADTPDNFQSRRPNTSFCFLDIRSPGLGDTAMYLCATGDTNSYEQYFGPGTRLTVT.

This chain links TRBV10-3 with TRBJ2-5, with TRBD1 as a possible D gene (6 bases). Trimming took off 4 bases at V and 5 bases at J, with 11 bases between the two ends. The CDR3 totals 13 residues. CDR1 and CDR2 (germline): ENHRY, SYGVKD. The chain's CDR3 is CAISVQGGETQYF. DNA for the CDR3: TGTGCCATCAGTGTACAGGGTGGCGAGACCCAGTACTTC.

The chain has TRBV7-2 and TRBJ2-1; D may be TRBD2 (6 bases). This CDR3 comprises 12 residues. V was clipped by 5 bases and J by 9 bases, with 11 bases between them. Germline-derived CDR1 and CDR2 are SGHTA and FQGNSA. Written as DNA, the CDR3 is TGTGCCAGCAGCCTTGACGGGGGTGAGCAGTTCTTC. Encoded protein: CASSLDGGEQFF.

The chain couples TRBV6-6 to TRBJ2-3, with a possible D match to TRBD2 (5 bases). Germline CDR1 reads MNHNY; CDR2 reads SVGAGI (reference sequence). Trimming took off 6 bases at V and 0 bases at J, with 10 bases between the two ends. This CDR3 contains 14 residues. Here the CDR3 DNA reads TGTGCCAGCAGACAGACTACTAGCACAGATACGCAGTATTTT. Protein product: CASRQTTSTDTQYF.

The chain employs TRBV7-2 and TRBJ2-5; D is unclear. The CDR3 runs to 16 residues. From germline, CDR1 is SGHTA and CDR2 FQGNSA. With 1 base removed from V and 1 base from J, the gap between germline ends came to 13 bases. Written as DNA, the CDR3 is TGTGCCAGCAGCTTAGGACCAGGCCGGACCCAAGAGACCCAGTACTTC. Amino acid sequence: CASSLGPGRTQETQYF.

The V and J genes are TRBV7-9 and TRBJ1-2, with TRBD1 as a possible D gene (6 bases). Per the germline V gene, CDR1 is SEHNR and CDR2 is FQNEAQ (reference sequence). Trimming took 10 bases from V and 5 from J, leaving 11 bases between them. CDR3 length: 11 amino acids. The CDR3 region is CATDRLYGYTF. The DNA of the CDR3 is TGTGCCACCGACAGGCTGTATGGCTACACCTTC.

The table lists this clonotype with a count of one. The chain couples TRBV7-7 to TRBJ2-7, with TRBD1 matching over 7 bases. The ends lost 5 bases at V and 5 bases at J; junction bases unmatched: 6. This CDR3 is 13 amino acids long. Germline V gene lookup returns CDR1 SSHAT and CDR2 FNYEAQ (reference sequence). CDR3: CASSLDRDHEQYF. The CDR3 DNA reads as TGTGCCAGCAGCCTCGACAGGGACCACGAGCAGTACTTC.

This sequence joins TRBV12-3 or TRBV12-4 and TRBJ2-1; D is possibly TRBD2 (6 bases). The CDR3 totals 14 residues. V was trimmed by 2 bases and J by 2 bases, leaving 7 bases between them. CDR3 sequence reads: CASSLPGAYNEQFF. The CDR3 DNA follows: TGTGCCAGCAGTTTACCGGGGGCCTACAATGAGCAGTTCTTC.

This clonotype was recorded only once. The chain joins TRBV29-1 to TRBJ2-1, with D possibly matching TRBD2 (6 bases). V lost 7 bases and J lost 6, with 19 bases in between. This CDR3 contains 14 residues. Germline loops: CDR1 SQVTM, CDR2 ANQGSEA. CDR3 sequence reads: CSARSTRDSNEQFF. CDR3 DNA: TGCAGCGCCCGTTCCACGCGGGATAGCAATGAGCAGTTCTTC.

This clonotype appeared a single time. V gene TRBV24-1 combines with J gene TRBJ2-2, with D possibly matching TRBD1 (6 bases). Germline assignment: CDR1 KGHDR and CDR2 SFDVKD. With 4 bases removed from V and 4 bases from J, the gap between germline ends came to 18 bases. The CDR3 has 17 amino acids. This CDR3 reads CATSEVSGTRRTGELFF. In DNA, the CDR3 is TGTGCCACCAGTGAGGTTTCCGGGACACGACGCACCGGGGAGCTGTTTTTT.

The chain links TRBV20-1 to TRBJ1-1, with D possibly matching TRBD1 (6 bases). V was clipped by 3 bases and J by 7 bases, with 18 bases between them. CDR3 length: 14 amino acids. Germline values: CDR1 DFQATT, CDR2 SNEGSKA (reference sequence). The CDR3 reads CSASRGRGANEAFF. The CDR3 DNA reads as TGCAGTGCTAGCCGGGGGAGGGGGGCGAATGAAGCTTTCTTT.

The chain has TRBV5-4 and TRBJ2-1; D is unresolved. The CDR3 has 12 amino acids. Trimming stripped 3 bases from V and 5 bases from J, with 6 bases between. The germline V gene encodes CDR1 SGHNT and CDR2 YYREEE (reference sequence). CDR3 nucleotides: TGTGCCAGCAGCTCTCCAAACAATGAGCAGTTCTTC. It is translated as CASSSPNNEQFF.

This clonotype was recorded once. The gene calls are TRBV14 and TRBJ2-1, with D perhaps TRBD2 (6 bases). Per germline, CDR1 SGHDN and CDR2 FVKESK. CDR3 length: 17 residues. With 3 bases removed from V and 1 base from J, the gap between germline ends came to 16 bases. The CDR3 loop is CASSHRLGGGSYNEQFF. For the CDR3, the DNA is TGTGCCAGCAGCCACAGACTTGGTGGGGGGTCCTACAATGAGCAGTTCTTC.

CDR3 protein: CASSILLAGPPEQYF. DNA for the CDR3: TGTGCCAGCAGCATCCTTCTAGCGGGGCCTCCGGAGCAGTACTTC. The chain combines TRBV21-1 with TRBJ2-7; the tabulated D call, TRBD2, remains unverified against the DNA. TRBV21-1 is labeled a pseudogene. The CDR3 is made up of 15 amino acids.

The chain combines TRBV9 with TRBJ2-7; TRBD2 aligns across 13 bases. The CDR3 contains 15 residues. Germline values: CDR1 SGDLS, CDR2 YYNGEE. With V trimmed by 3 bases and J by 4 bases, 4 bases remained unmatched. This CDR3 reads CASSDGTSGAYEQYF. DNA of the CDR3: TGTGCCAGCAGCGACGGGACTAGCGGGGCTTACGAGCAGTACTTC.

The chain couples TRBV6-5 to TRBJ1-2; 7 nucleotides align to TRBD1. The CDR3 length is 14 residues. The germline CDR1 and CDR2 sequences are MNHEY and SVGAGI. J lost 3 bases, V lost 6 bases, and 7 bases had no gene match. CDR3 DNA: TGTGCCAGCAGCCGACAGGGTGTCGACTATGGCTACACCTTC. It translates to CASSRQGVDYGYTF.

The CDR3 bases are TGTGCCAGCTCATACCTGGACACGAACACTGAAGCTTTCTTT. It specifies CASSYLDTNTEAFF. This rearrangement joins TRBV18 to TRBJ1-1, with a tentative D call TRBD1 (5 bases). CDR1 and CDR2 from the germline V gene are KGHSH and LQKENI. CDR3 size: 14 residues. Trimming shortened V by 5 bases and J by 1 base, and 11 bases separated the two germline ends.